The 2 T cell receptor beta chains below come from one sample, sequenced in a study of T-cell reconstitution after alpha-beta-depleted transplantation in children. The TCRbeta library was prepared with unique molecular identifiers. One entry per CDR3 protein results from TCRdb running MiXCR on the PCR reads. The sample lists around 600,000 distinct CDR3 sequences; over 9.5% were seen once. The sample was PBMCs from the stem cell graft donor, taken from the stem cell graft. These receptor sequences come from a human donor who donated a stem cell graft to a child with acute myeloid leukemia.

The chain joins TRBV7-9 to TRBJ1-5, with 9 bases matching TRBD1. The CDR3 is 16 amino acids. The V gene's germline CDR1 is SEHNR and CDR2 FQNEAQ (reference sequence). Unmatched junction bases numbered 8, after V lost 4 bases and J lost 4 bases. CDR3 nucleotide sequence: TGTGCCAGCAGCTCCTCCGGGACAGGGAATAATCAGCCCCAGCATTTT. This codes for CASSSSGTGNNQPQHF.

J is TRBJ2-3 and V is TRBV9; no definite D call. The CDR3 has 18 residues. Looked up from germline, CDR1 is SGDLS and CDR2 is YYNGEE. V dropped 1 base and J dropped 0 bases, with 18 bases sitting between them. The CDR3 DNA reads TGTGCCAGCAGCGTAAGCCCCGGAGAAGGTTACAGCACAGATACGCAGTATTTT. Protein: CASSVSPGEGYSTDTQYF.